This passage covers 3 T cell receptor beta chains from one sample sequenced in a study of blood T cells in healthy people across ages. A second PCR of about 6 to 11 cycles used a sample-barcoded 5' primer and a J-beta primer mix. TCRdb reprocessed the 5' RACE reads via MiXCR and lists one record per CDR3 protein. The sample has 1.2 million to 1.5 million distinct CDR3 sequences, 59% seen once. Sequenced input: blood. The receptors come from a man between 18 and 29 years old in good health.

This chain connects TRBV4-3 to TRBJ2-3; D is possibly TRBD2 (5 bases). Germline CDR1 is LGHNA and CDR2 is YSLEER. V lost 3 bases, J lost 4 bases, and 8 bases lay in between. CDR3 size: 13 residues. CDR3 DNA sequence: TGCGCCAGCAGCCATGTGGAGGCAGATACGCAGTATTTT. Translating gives CASSHVEADTQYF.

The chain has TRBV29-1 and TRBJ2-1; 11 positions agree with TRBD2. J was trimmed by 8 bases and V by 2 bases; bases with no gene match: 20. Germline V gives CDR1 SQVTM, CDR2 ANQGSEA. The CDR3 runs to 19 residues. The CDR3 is CSVELREPTSGKGLYEQFF. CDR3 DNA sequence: TGCAGCGTTGAACTTCGAGAACCGACTAGCGGGAAGGGTTTATATGAGCAGTTCTTC.

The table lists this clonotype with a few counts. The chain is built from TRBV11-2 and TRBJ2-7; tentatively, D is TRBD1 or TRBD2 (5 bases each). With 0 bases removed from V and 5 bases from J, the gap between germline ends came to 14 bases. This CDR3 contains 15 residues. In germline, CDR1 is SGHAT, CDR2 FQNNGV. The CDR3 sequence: CASSLEVGEVDEQYF. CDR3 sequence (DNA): TGTGCCAGCAGCTTAGAGGTGGGGGAAGTGGACGAGCAGTACTTC.